This record concerns one TCR beta chain sequence. Antigen specificity is unknown. The record originates from a study of T-cell reconstitution after alpha-beta-depleted transplantation in children. Preparation of the TCRbeta library used unique molecular identifiers. TCRdb reprocessed the PCR reads via MiXCR and lists one record per CDR3 protein. There are about 150,000 distinct CDR3 sequences in the sample; approximately 12% occur only once, and roughly 13% lies in the top ten. The V and J ends lost 0 bases and 0 bases respectively, with 9 bases between them. Germline V gene data show CDR1 as MNHNS and CDR2 as SASEGT. The length of the CDR3 is 16 residues. Study results and caveats: Several hundred graft clones that had expanded were reportedly the source of alpha-beta T cells about two months after transplant. Some patients' high day-60 TCRbeta diversity was traced to surviving recipient T cells and thymic progenitors. Most T-cell counts and diversity one year after the transplant came from T cells that were newly produced.

The chain combines TRBV6-1 with TRBJ1-3; D unclear. The origin of this receptor is a boy between 2 and 10 years old with acute myeloid leukemia, due to receive a stem cell transplant. Specimen: PBMCs, collected before TCRalphabeta/CD19-depleted stem cell transplant. The CDR3 region has the DNA TGTGCCAGCAGTGAAGCTCGCAGGACCTCTGGAAACACCATATATTTT. Its protein product is CASSEARRTSGNTIYF.